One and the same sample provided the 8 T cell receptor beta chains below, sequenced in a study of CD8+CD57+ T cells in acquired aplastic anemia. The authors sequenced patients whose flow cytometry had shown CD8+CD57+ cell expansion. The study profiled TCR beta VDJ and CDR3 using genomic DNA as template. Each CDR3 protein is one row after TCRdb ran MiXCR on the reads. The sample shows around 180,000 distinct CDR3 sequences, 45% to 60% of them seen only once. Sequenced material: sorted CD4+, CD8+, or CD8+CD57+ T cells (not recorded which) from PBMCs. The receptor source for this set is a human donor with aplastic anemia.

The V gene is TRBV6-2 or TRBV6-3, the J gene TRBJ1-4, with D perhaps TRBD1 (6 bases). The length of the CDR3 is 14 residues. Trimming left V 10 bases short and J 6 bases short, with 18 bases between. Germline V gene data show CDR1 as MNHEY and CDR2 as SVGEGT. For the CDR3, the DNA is TGTGCCATCAGCCAGGGGATGGGGGATGAAAAACTGTTTTTT. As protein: CAISQGMGDEKLFF.

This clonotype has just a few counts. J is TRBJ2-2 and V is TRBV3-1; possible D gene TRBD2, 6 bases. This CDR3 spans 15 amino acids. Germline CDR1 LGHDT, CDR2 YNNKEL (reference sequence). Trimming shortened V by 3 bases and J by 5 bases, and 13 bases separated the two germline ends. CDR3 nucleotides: TGTGCCAGCAGCCACAATCTTGCGGGGACCGGGGAGCTGTTTTTT. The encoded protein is CASSHNLAGTGELFF. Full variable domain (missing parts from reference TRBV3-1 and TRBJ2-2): DTAVSQTPKYLVTQMGNDKSIKCEQNLGHDTMYWYKQDSKKFLKIMFSYNNKELIINETVPNRFSPKSPDKAHLNLHINSLELGDSAVYFCASSHNLAGTGELFFGEGSRLTVL.

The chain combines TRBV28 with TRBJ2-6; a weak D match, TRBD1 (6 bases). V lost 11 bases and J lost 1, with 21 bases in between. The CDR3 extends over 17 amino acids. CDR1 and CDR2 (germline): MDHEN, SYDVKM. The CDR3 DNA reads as TGTGCCGCCCGGACTCGGGCAGACAGGTCTGGGGCCAACGTCCTGACTTTC. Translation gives CAARTRADRSGANVLTF.

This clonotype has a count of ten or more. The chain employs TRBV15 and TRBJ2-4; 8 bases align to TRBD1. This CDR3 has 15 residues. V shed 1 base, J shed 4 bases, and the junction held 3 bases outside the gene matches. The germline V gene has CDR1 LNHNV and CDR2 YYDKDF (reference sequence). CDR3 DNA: TGTGCCACCAGCAGAGGGGGACAGGATAAAAACATTCAGTACTTC. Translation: CATSRGGQDKNIQYF.

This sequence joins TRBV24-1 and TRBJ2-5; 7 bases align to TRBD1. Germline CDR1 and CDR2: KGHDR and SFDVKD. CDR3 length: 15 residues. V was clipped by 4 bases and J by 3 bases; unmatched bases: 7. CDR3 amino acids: CATSEGPGQKETQYF. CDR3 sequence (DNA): TGTGCCACCAGTGAGGGACCGGGACAGAAAGAGACCCAGTACTTC.

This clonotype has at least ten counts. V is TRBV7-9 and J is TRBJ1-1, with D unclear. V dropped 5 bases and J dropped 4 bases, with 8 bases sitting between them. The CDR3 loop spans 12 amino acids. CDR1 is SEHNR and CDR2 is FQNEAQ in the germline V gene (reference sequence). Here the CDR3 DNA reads TGTGCCAGCAGCCTGGGGATCACTGAAGCTTTCTTT. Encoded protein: CASSLGITEAFF.

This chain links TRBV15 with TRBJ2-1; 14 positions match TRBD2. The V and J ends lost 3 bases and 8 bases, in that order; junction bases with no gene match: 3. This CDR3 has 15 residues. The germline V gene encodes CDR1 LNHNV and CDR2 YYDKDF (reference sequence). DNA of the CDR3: TGTGCCACCAGCAGGGGACTAGCGGGAGCAGATGAGCAGTTCTTC. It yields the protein CATSRGLAGADEQFF.

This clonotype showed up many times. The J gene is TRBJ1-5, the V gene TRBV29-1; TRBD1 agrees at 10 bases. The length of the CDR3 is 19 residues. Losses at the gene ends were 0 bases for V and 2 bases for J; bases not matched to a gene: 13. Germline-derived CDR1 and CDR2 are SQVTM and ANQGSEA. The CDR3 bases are TGCAGCGTTGAAGAGGTCCTGGGACAGGGGAATATTGGCAATCAGCCCCAGCATTTT. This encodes CSVEEVLGQGNIGNQPQHF.